This TCR beta chain was identified during a study of T cells in Graves' hyperthyroidism and ophthalmopathy. Authors of the study amplified TCR beta CDR3 regions from RNA transcripts. The study used the HTBI primer set for a first-round RT-PCR of the TCR CDR3. In TCRdb, the multiplex PCR reads were re-called with MiXCR into one record per CDR3 protein. The sample records around 700,000 distinct CDR3 sequences, 18% being singletons. CDR1 SQVTM and CDR2 ANQGSEA come from the germline V gene. The length of the CDR3 is 17 residues. As concerns this clonotype: Since a much larger clone is just one base distant, this may be a read error.

Sequenced: blood. V and J are TRBV29-1 and TRBJ2-3, with TRBD2 identical over 9 bases. The clonotype was recovered from a woman in her 50s with Graves' hyperthyroidism that later progressed to Graves' ophthalmopathy. The CDR3 coding sequence is TGCGGCGTCCGTACCCGACTAGCGGCGGAGTCCTGGATGACGCAGTATTTT. Protein product: CGVRTRLAAESWMTQYF.